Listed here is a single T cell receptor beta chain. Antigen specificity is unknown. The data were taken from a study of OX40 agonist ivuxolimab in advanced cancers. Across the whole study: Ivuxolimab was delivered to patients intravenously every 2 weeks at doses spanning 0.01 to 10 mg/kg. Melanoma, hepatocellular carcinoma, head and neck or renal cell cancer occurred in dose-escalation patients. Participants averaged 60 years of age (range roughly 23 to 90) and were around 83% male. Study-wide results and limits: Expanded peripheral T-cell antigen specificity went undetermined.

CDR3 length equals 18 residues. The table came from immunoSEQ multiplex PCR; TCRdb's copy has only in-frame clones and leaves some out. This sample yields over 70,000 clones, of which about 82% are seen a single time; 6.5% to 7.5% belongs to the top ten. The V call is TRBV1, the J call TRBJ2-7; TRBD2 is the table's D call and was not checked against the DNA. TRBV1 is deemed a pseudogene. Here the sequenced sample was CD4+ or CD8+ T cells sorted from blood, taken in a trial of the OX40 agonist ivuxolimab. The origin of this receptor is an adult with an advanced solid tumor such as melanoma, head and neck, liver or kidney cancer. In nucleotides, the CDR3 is TGCACCAGCAGCCAAGAAAAAGATAGTCTAGCTCGGTCCTACGAGCAGTACTTC. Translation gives CTSSQEKDSLARSYEQYF.